The 2 T cell receptor beta chains below were found in one sample sequenced in a study of OX40 agonist ivuxolimab in advanced cancers. Generated by immunoSEQ multiplex PCR, the TCRdb table keeps only in-frame clones and is missing some. The profile shows about 82,000 clones, 83% of them singletons. The material was CD4+ or CD8+ T cells sorted from blood, obtained in a trial of the OX40 agonist ivuxolimab. The source of these receptors is an adult with an advanced solid tumor such as melanoma, head and neck, liver or kidney cancer.

The chain has TRBV5-4 and TRBJ1-2, with D possibly being TRBD1 (6 bases). Germline V gene data show CDR1 as SGHNT and CDR2 as YYREEE (reference sequence). CDR3 length equals 14 residues. V lost 3 bases and J 4 bases, leaving 13 bases between the germline ends. CDR3 loop: CASSWGTGTYGYTF. The CDR3, as DNA: TGTGCCAGCAGCTGGGGAACAGGGACCTATGGCTACACCTTC.

J is TRBJ1-3 and V is TRBV5-1, with D maybe TRBD1 (5 bases). Trimming took 0 bases from V and 4 from J, leaving 11 bases between them. Germline loops: CDR1 SGHRS, CDR2 YFSETQ. The CDR3 is 15 amino acids. CDR3 residues: CASSLEGRTGNTIYF. Written as DNA, the CDR3 is TGCGCCAGCAGCTTGGAAGGGAGGACAGGAAACACCATATATTTT.